Presented here are 26 T cell receptor beta chains from one specimen sequenced in a study of OX40 agonist ivuxolimab in advanced cancers. Produced via immunoSEQ multiplex PCR; TCRdb's table is partial and in-frame only. The repertoire holds some 94,000 clones, with about 90% as singletons. The sequencing used CD4+ or CD8+ T cells sorted from blood, collected in a trial of the OX40 agonist ivuxolimab. The receptor source for this set is an adult with an advanced solid tumor such as melanoma, head and neck, liver or kidney cancer.

For the CDR3, the DNA is TGTGCCAGTAGTATAGCGGGAAGGACCCCCGAGGAAGAGACCCAGTACTTC. Protein product: CASSIAGRTPEEETQYF. The J gene is TRBJ2-5, the V gene TRBV19; tentatively, D is TRBD2 (5 bases). V was pared by 1 base and J by 3 bases, with 18 bases between. Germline CDR1 LNHDA, CDR2 SQIVND (reference sequence). The CDR3 is 17 amino acids.

Regarding this clone: Its ends do not fully match the called genes, so a read error is possible. The chain couples TRBV4-2 to TRBJ2-3; 10 bases fit TRBD2. The CDR3 runs to 15 residues. Per the germline V gene, CDR1 is LGHNA and CDR2 is YNFKEQ. The CDR3, as DNA: TGTGCCAGCAGACAAGGGACTAGCGGCACAGATACGCAGTATTTT. Translation: CASRQGTSGTDTQYF.

The chain couples TRBV28 to TRBJ2-2; the D gene is possibly TRBD1 (6 bases). Looked up from germline, CDR1 is MDHEN and CDR2 is SYDVKM. Trimming took off 3 bases at V and 9 bases at J, with 11 bases between the two ends. The CDR3 extends over 13 amino acids. Here the CDR3 DNA reads TGTGCCAGCAGTTTCCAGGGGCCCCGGGAGCTGTTTTTT. Amino acid sequence: CASSFQGPRELFF.

V and J are TRBV4-2 and TRBJ2-7, with TRBD2 matching over 14 bases. Germline assignment: CDR1 LGHNA and CDR2 YNFKEQ. This CDR3 comprises 17 residues. The ends lost 6 bases at V and 2 bases at J; junction bases unmatched: 9. The CDR3 DNA reads as TGTGCCAGCAGTCCGTTAGGACTAGCGGGGGGTCCCTACGAGCAGTACTTC. Amino acids: CASSPLGLAGGPYEQYF.

The chain carries TRBV4-1 and TRBJ2-7, with 11 bases fitting TRBD2. Germline values: CDR1 MGHRA, CDR2 YSYEKL. This CDR3 has 15 amino acids. The V and J ends lost 1 base and 6 bases, in that order; junction bases with no gene match: 5. CDR3 in amino acids: CASSQVGLAGGEQYF. For the CDR3, the DNA is TGCGCCAGCAGCCAAGTTGGTCTAGCGGGAGGCGAGCAGTACTTC.

The chain links TRBV29-1 to TRBJ2-6; 8 nucleotides align to TRBD1. The CDR3 has 16 residues. Germline CDR1 and CDR2: SQVTM and ANQGSEA. With V trimmed by 6 bases and J by 0 bases, 7 bases remained unmatched. As DNA, the CDR3 is TGCAGCGTGGGGGACAGGCCAAGCTCTGGGGCCAACGTCCTGACTTTC. Translated, it gives CSVGDRPSSGANVLTF.

The rearrangement joins TRBV7-9 to TRBJ1-1; 11 bases are a match to TRBD1. This CDR3 comprises 18 residues. The V segment lost 5 bases and the J segment 0 bases; nucleotides outside the gene matches: 11. Germline-derived CDR1 and CDR2 are SEHNR and FQNEAQ (reference sequence). CDR3 protein: CASSPLDRDRGLNTEAFF. CDR3 nucleotide sequence: TGTGCCAGCAGCCCCCTCGACCGGGACAGGGGGTTGAACACTGAAGCTTTCTTT.

This chain links TRBV6-4 with TRBJ2-3; 7 bases line up with TRBD2. J was trimmed by 3 bases and V by 5 bases; bases with no gene match: 5. There are 14 residues in the CDR3. The V gene's germline CDR1 is MRHNA and CDR2 SNTAGT. The CDR3 loop reads CASSLSGITDTQYF. The CDR3 DNA follows: TGTGCCAGCAGTTTAAGCGGGATTACAGATACGCAGTATTTT.

In regard to this clone: One end of the junction is discordant with germline, which a read error may explain. The genes are TRBV7-7 and TRBJ2-7; TRBD2 aligns across 7 bases. The CDR3 contains 15 residues. Germline CDR1 reads SSHAT; CDR2 reads FNYEAQ (reference sequence). This chain's CDR3 is CASSPEGAGPYEQYF. CDR3 bases: TGTGCTAGCAGCCCGGAGGGAGCGGGACCCTACGAGCAGTACTTC.

The chain is built from TRBV7-6 and TRBJ1-6; D unclear. V shed 10 bases and J shed 10 bases, with 11 bases lying between them. The CDR3 is 11 amino acids. Germline lookup yields CDR1 SGHVS and CDR2 FNYEAQ. CDR3 DNA sequence: TGTGCCACCAAAGTAGGGTCACCCCTCCACTTT. Protein product: CATKVGSPLHF.

The rearrangement links TRBV19 to TRBJ2-5; no firm D call. Germline CDR1 reads LNHDA; CDR2 reads SQIVND (reference sequence). Trimming removed 5 bases from V and 5 bases from J, with 6 bases in between. There are 11 residues in the CDR3. In nucleotides, the CDR3 is TGTGCCAGTAGTTCATGGGAGACCCAGTACTTC. Its protein product is CASSSWETQYF.

The chain recombines TRBV4-2 with TRBJ2-7; D possibly corresponds to TRBD2 (5 bases). Germline CDR1 is LGHNA and CDR2 is YNFKEQ. V dropped 5 bases and J dropped 3 bases, with 11 bases sitting between them. This CDR3 contains 13 residues. In DNA, the CDR3 is TGTGCCAGCAGCATTCCGGGAATCTACGAGCAGTACTTC. As protein: CASSIPGIYEQYF.

V gene TRBV7-6 combines with J gene TRBJ1-1, with a possible D match to TRBD1 (6 bases). V was trimmed by 4 bases and J by 11 bases, leaving 14 bases between them. Germline CDR1 reads SGHVS; CDR2 reads FNYEAQ. The CDR3 is made up of 12 amino acids. Here the CDR3 DNA reads TGTGCCAGCAGCTCATACAGGGCGAGGGCTTTCTTT. Amino acid sequence: CASSSYRARAFF.

The J gene is TRBJ2-5, the V gene TRBV19, with TRBD2 identical over 16 bases. V dropped 5 bases and J dropped 7; count of bases not matched to a gene: 1. Germline CDR1 and CDR2: LNHDA and SQIVND (reference sequence). This CDR3 spans 14 amino acids. The CDR3 region has the DNA TGTGCCAGTAGTGGGACTAGCGGGAGGGGGACCCAGTACTTC. This gives the protein CASSGTSGRGTQYF. Drawing the rest from reference TRBV19 and TRBJ2-5, the complete variable domain is DGGITQSPKYLFRKEGQNVTLSCEQNLNHDAMYWYRQDPGQGLRLIYYSQIVNDFQKGDIAEGYSVSREKKESFPLTVTSAQKNPTAFYLCASSGTSGRGTQYFGPGTRLLVL.

CDR3: CASSITQVPEKLFF. The CDR3 DNA is TGTGCCAGTAGTATAACACAGGTACCTGAAAAACTGTTTTTT. The genes are TRBV19 and TRBJ1-4, with D tentatively TRBD1 (5 bases). V gave up 2 bases and J gave up 7 bases, with 11 bases separating them. This CDR3 comprises 14 residues. Germline V gives CDR1 LNHDA, CDR2 SQIVND (reference sequence).

This rearrangement joins TRBV19 to TRBJ1-3; D uncertain. Trimming pared 4 bases from V and 0 bases from J, leaving 10 bases between. CDR1 LNHDA and CDR2 SQIVND come from the germline V gene (reference sequence). The CDR3 is 15 residues long. The CDR3 loop is CASSTRRDSGNTIYF. For the CDR3, the DNA is TGTGCCAGTAGTACGCGCCGTGACTCTGGAAACACCATATATTTT.

This chain joins TRBV18 and TRBJ2-3; possible D gene TRBD1, 6 bases. V lost 3 bases and J lost 7, with 20 bases in between. CDR1 is KGHSH, CDR2 LQKENI, per germline. CDR3 size: 16 residues. CDR3 residues: CASSPLGTSRGNTQYF. The CDR3 DNA reads TGTGCCAGCTCACCGCTCGGGACGTCCAGGGGCAATACGCAGTATTTT.

The chain employs TRBV7-2 and TRBJ2-7; the match to TRBD2 covers 10 bases. Per the germline V gene, CDR1 is SGHTA and CDR2 is FQGNSA. J gave up 1 base and V 4 bases, and 4 bases lay outside the gene matches. The CDR3 has 15 amino acids. CDR3 sequence (DNA): TGTGCCAGCAGCTCGCTAGCGGGAGTTTCCTACGAGCAGTACTTC. Residues: CASSSLAGVSYEQYF.

Worth noting for this clone: In the same sample, other DNA sequences code for this CDR3. Here the CDR3 DNA reads TGTGCCAGTAGTATAGGGACTAGCGGTAGCAATGAGCAGTTCTTC. As protein: CASSIGTSGSNEQFF. This chain links TRBV19 with TRBJ2-1; 10 bases agree with TRBD2. Germline CDR1 reads LNHDA; CDR2 reads SQIVND (reference sequence). J gave up 6 bases and V 1 base, and 3 bases lay outside the gene matches. This CDR3 is built from 15 residues.

This clone is a singleton in its sample. The chain combines TRBV18 with TRBJ2-5; 8 bases fit TRBD2. CDR1 is KGHSH, CDR2 LQKENI, per germline. V lost 6 bases and J lost 0; bases outside the gene matches: 3. CDR3 length: 14 amino acids. CDR3 in DNA: TGTGCCAGCTCTAGAGCGGGAGACCAAGAGACCCAGTACTTC. Its translation: CASSRAGDQETQYF.

This clone appeared once. The chain recombines TRBV6-6 with TRBJ1-6; no definite D call. Germline values: CDR1 MNHNY, CDR2 SVGAGI (reference sequence). This CDR3 contains 15 residues. V lost 10 bases to trimming and J lost 1 base, with 14 bases between them. CDR3 sequence: CATGGGVSYNSPLHF. The CDR3 DNA is TGTGCCACCGGCGGTGGGGTATCCTATAATTCACCCCTCCACTTT.

This clone showed up just a few times. This chain connects TRBV11-3 to TRBJ2-7; D remains unclear. Per the germline V gene, CDR1 is SGHNT and CDR2 is YENEEA. The V and J ends lost 0 bases and 4 bases respectively, with 1 base between them. The CDR3 consists of 11 residues. Here the CDR3 reads CASSLEYEQYF. CDR3 DNA: TGTGCCAGCAGCTTAGAGTACGAGCAGTACTTC.

This rearrangement joins TRBV6-1 to TRBJ2-7, with D maybe TRBD2 (6 bases). CDR1 is MNHNS, CDR2 SASEGT, per germline. V was trimmed by 2 bases and J by 2 bases, leaving 19 bases between them. This CDR3 region has 17 residues. CDR3 coding DNA: TGTGCCAGCAGTGAACAAGTTGGCGGGGACCTCACCTACGAGCAGTACTTC. It specifies CASSEQVGGDLTYEQYF.

This rearrangement joins TRBV7-2 to TRBJ2-5, with D unresolved. There are 14 residues in the CDR3. V shed 3 bases and J shed 2 bases, with 10 bases lying between them. In germline, CDR1 is SGHTA, CDR2 FQGNSA. The CDR3 region is CASSFQGLQETQYF. In DNA form, the CDR3 reads TGTGCCAGCAGCTTCCAAGGGCTACAAGAGACCCAGTACTTC.

The V and J genes are TRBV30 and TRBJ2-7; the D is unclear. Germline V CDR1 and CDR2: GTSNPN, SVGIG (reference sequence). The CDR3 extends over 14 amino acids. With 3 bases removed from V and 0 bases from J, the gap between germline ends came to 12 bases. DNA of the CDR3: TGTGCCTGGAGGAGGTTACAGAGCTCCTACGAGCAGTACTTC. As protein: CAWRRLQSSYEQYF.

This clone has just a few counts. The chain recombines TRBV25-1 with TRBJ1-5; D uncertain. CDR3 length: 11 amino acids. Germline loops: CDR1 MGHDK, CDR2 SYGVNS. With 9 bases removed from V and 5 bases from J, the gap between germline ends came to 8 bases. In DNA form, the CDR3 reads TGTGCCAGGGTTGGGGATCAGCCCCAGCATTTT. It yields the protein CARVGDQPQHF.